The next 16 T cell receptor beta chains were all read from a single sample in a study of T cell changes during pregnancy in multiple sclerosis. Data came from immunoSEQ multiplex PCR; TCRdb stores just in-frame clones and leaves some out. The sample lists tens of thousands of clones, 70% to 90% occurring once. The source was CD4+ T cells from peripheral blood mononuclear cells, collected in the first trimester of pregnancy. The receptors here all came from a female donor with multiple sclerosis, enrolled in a pregnancy study.

The chain joins TRBV27 to TRBJ2-7; D is unresolved. The CDR3 spans 12 residues. V was pared by 3 bases and J by 0 bases, with 3 bases between. Per germline, CDR1 MNHEY and CDR2 SMNVEV (reference sequence). CDR3: CASSFCSYEQYF. In nucleotides, the CDR3 is TGTGCCAGCAGTTTCTGCTCCTACGAGCAGTACTTC.

The CDR3 nucleotides are TGTGCCAGCAGCGGACAGAGGACAGGGTTGAGCTCTGGAAACACCATATATTTT. It encodes CASSGQRTGLSSGNTIYF. The rearrangement joins TRBV9 to TRBJ1-3; TRBD1 agrees at 8 bases. CDR3 length equals 18 residues. The germline CDR1 and CDR2 sequences are SGDLS and YYNGEE. V dropped 3 bases and J dropped 0; count of bases not matched to a gene: 11. Full variable domain (remainder filled in from reference TRBV9 and TRBJ1-3): DSGVTQTPKHLITATGQRVTLRCSPRSGDLSVYWYQQSLDQGLQFLIQYYNGEERAKGNILERFSAQQFPDLHSELNLSSLELGDSALYFCASSGQRTGLSSGNTIYFGEGSWLTVV.

Details on this clone: Other nucleotide sequences from this sample produce the same CDR3. This chain links TRBV7-9 with TRBJ2-7; D unclear. The V end was cut by 4 bases, the J end by 3 bases, with 4 bases between. This CDR3 is built from 11 residues. Germline CDR1 is SEHNR and CDR2 is FQNEAQ (reference sequence). In DNA, the CDR3 is TGTGCCAGCAGCTCCTACTACGAGCAGTACTTC. Translating it yields CASSSYYEQYF.

The chain employs TRBV9 and TRBJ2-2, with TRBD1 as a possible D gene (5 bases). This CDR3 spans 13 amino acids. Germline loops: CDR1 SGDLS, CDR2 YYNGEE. The V gene lost 3 bases and the J gene lost 5 bases, with 8 bases spanning the gap. The chain's CDR3 is CASSARATGELFF. The CDR3 nucleotides read TGTGCCAGCAGCGCCAGGGCGACCGGGGAGCTGTTTTTT. Based on the CDR3 plus reference TRBV9 and TRBJ2-2, the full variable domain is DSGVTQTPKHLITATGQRVTLRCSPRSGDLSVYWYQQSLDQGLQFLIQYYNGEERAKGNILERFSAQQFPDLHSELNLSSLELGDSALYFCASSARATGELFFGEGSRLTVL.

The rearrangement uses TRBV9 and TRBJ2-7; 8 bases are a match to TRBD1. Germline V gene data show CDR1 as SGDLS and CDR2 as YYNGEE. V gave up 2 bases and J gave up 7 bases; unmatched junction bases: 5. The CDR3 is 13 amino acids. The CDR3 loop is CASSVATGGEQYF. CDR3 sequence (DNA): TGTGCCAGCAGCGTCGCAACAGGGGGGGAGCAGTACTTC. Using reference TRBV9 and TRBJ2-7 for the parts outside the CDR3, the full variable domain is DSGVTQTPKHLITATGQRVTLRCSPRSGDLSVYWYQQSLDQGLQFLIQYYNGEERAKGNILERFSAQQFPDLHSELNLSSLELGDSALYFCASSVATGGEQYFGPGTRLTVT.

CDR3 DNA sequence: TGTGCCAGCAGCCAACTACTAGCGGCGAGCGGGAGCGAGCAGTACTTC. Its translation: CASSQLLAASGSEQYF. V and J are TRBV13 and TRBJ2-7; 8 nucleotides align to TRBD2. This CDR3 region has 16 residues. Germline V lookup: CDR1 PRHDT, CDR2 FYEKMQ (reference sequence). V was pared by 5 bases and J by 6 bases, with 15 bases of the junction left unmatched.

This chain links TRBV18 with TRBJ2-5, with D possibly TRBD1 on 7 matching bases. The CDR3 covers 15 residues. Germline V CDR1 and CDR2: KGHSH, LQKENI. V was clipped by 0 bases and J by 5 bases, with 13 bases between them. CDR3 protein: CASSPPSAGGETQYF. For the CDR3, the DNA is TGTGCCAGCTCACCACCCAGCGCAGGGGGGGAGACCCAGTACTTC.

The rearrangement links TRBV7-7 to TRBJ2-1, with 7 bases aligning to TRBD2. V shed 1 base and J 10 bases; nucleotides not matched to a gene: 10. CDR1 is SSHAT, CDR2 FNYEAQ, per germline (reference sequence). The CDR3 is 15 residues long. This chain's CDR3 is CASSLGTYRGGEQFF. For the CDR3, the DNA is TGTGCCAGCAGCTTAGGGACCTATCGGGGAGGGGAGCAGTTCTTC.

Remarks on this clone: At the DNA level, this CDR3 is encoded by other sequences in the same sample as well. CDR3 DNA: TGTGCCAGCAGTGAGACTAGCGGACCCTACAATGAGCAGTTCTTC. It encodes CASSETSGPYNEQFF. The chain carries TRBV2 and TRBJ2-1; TRBD2 agrees at 9 bases. The V gene end was trimmed by 3 bases and the J gene end by 2 bases; junction bases not matched to a gene: 2. Germline values: CDR1 SNHLY, CDR2 FYNNEI. This CDR3 region has 15 residues.

The chain is built from TRBV19 and TRBJ1-1, with a possible D match to TRBD1 (5 bases). Trimming removed 1 base at V and 8 bases at J, with 11 bases between. The CDR3 is made up of 13 amino acids. Germline V gene data show CDR1 as LNHDA and CDR2 as SQIVND (reference sequence). Here the CDR3 reads CASSIVSAGEAFF. CDR3 DNA sequence: TGTGCCAGTAGTATAGTGTCGGCAGGGGAAGCTTTCTTT.

The chain recombines TRBV7-6 with TRBJ1-2, with TRBD1 matching 7 bases. This CDR3 is built from 18 residues. The junction had 19 bases not matched to a gene; V was cut back by 5 bases and J by 4 bases. Germline-derived CDR1 and CDR2 are SGHVS and FNYEAQ. CDR3 residues: CASSPLRQGSGAGYGYTF. The CDR3 nucleotides are TGTGCCAGCAGCCCATTAAGACAGGGTAGTGGGGCTGGCTATGGCTACACCTTC.

The chain uses TRBV9 and TRBJ1-3, with a tentative D call TRBD1 (6 bases). The CDR3 runs 15 residues. CDR1 and CDR2 from the germline V gene are SGDLS and YYNGEE. V was trimmed by 3 bases and J by 1 base, leaving 11 bases between them. CDR3 sequence: CASSDGTHSGNTIYF. CDR3 DNA sequence: TGTGCCAGCAGCGATGGGACACATTCTGGAAACACCATATATTTT. Drawing the rest from reference TRBV9 and TRBJ1-3, the complete variable domain is DSGVTQTPKHLITATGQRVTLRCSPRSGDLSVYWYQQSLDQGLQFLIQYYNGEERAKGNILERFSAQQFPDLHSELNLSSLELGDSALYFCASSDGTHSGNTIYFGEGSWLTVV.

This rearrangement joins TRBV6-5 to TRBJ1-2; 9 nucleotides line up with TRBD1. Germline lookup yields CDR1 MNHEY and CDR2 SVGAGI. V dropped 0 bases and J dropped 4; count of bases not matched to a gene: 3. There are 15 residues in the CDR3. CDR3 nucleotide sequence: TGTGCCAGCAGTTACTCGAGGGACAGGGCCTATGGCTACACCTTC. Translation gives CASSYSRDRAYGYTF.

This clone was counted between two and nine times. Here the CDR3 reads CASKGDTEAFF. In DNA, the CDR3 is TGTGCCAGCAAAGGGGACACTGAAGCTTTCTTT. This chain connects TRBV6-5 to TRBJ1-1, with a possible D match to TRBD1 (5 bases). Trimming removed 7 bases at V and 3 bases at J, with 6 bases between. Germline V lookup: CDR1 MNHEY, CDR2 SVGAGI. This CDR3 has 11 residues.

This chain links TRBV9 with TRBJ2-3; 7 nucleotides align to TRBD2. The CDR3 length is 15 residues. The J segment lost 11 bases and the V segment lost 2 bases, leaving 14 bases of the junction unmatched. Per the germline V gene, CDR1 is SGDLS and CDR2 is YYNGEE. In DNA, the CDR3 is TGTGCCAGCAGCGTTGAGGGAGGGCTAGTTGAGCAGCAGTATTTT. This sequence encodes CASSVEGGLVEQQYF.

The chain employs TRBV18 and TRBJ2-5, with 7 nucleotides matching TRBD1. CDR1 and CDR2 from the germline V gene are KGHSH and LQKENI. After removal of 1 base from V and 2 bases from J, the junction contained 7 bases not matched to a gene. This CDR3 spans 16 amino acids. CDR3 nucleotides: TGTGCCAGCTCACCACTCCCGGGACAGCTACAAGAGACCCAGTACTTC. The encoded protein is CASSPLPGQLQETQYF.